These 11 T cell receptor beta chains share one sample of origin, sequenced in a study of shared clonotypes between healthy human individuals (dated by TCRdb to the early 2020s). Preparation of the library involved the immunoSEQ multiplex PCR assay. Drawn from immuneACCESS, this table holds only the in-frame rearrangements with V and J called that TCRdb kept. Clones are partly lost; checked studies trace under half to an unresolved V gene and leave the rest unexplained. This sample gives about 2.4 million clones in total; over 85% of them show up just once. The ten most abundant clones make up approximately 0.36% of the sample. The sample comprised naive CD4+ T cells from PBMCs. The cell subset or site label on this specimen signifies: CD45RA+ positively selected. Every receptor here comes from a man in his late teens or twenties in good health. Some clones in this sample may be carry-over from other donors' samples.

This clone was detected once. The V call is TRBV6-1, the J call TRBJ2-7; TRBD2 agrees at 8 bases. CDR1 and CDR2 (germline): MNHNS, SASEGT. V lost 6 bases, J lost 4 bases, and 2 bases stayed unmatched. The CDR3 loop spans 12 amino acids. DNA of the CDR3: TGTGCCAGCAGCCGGGGGGGGTACGAGCAGTACTTC. Its protein product is CASSRGGYEQYF.

The rearrangement joins TRBV6-6 to TRBJ2-1, with 8 nucleotides matching TRBD2. Germline V gene sequence: CDR1 MNHNY, CDR2 SVGAGI (reference sequence). Trimming removed 2 bases from V and 7 bases from J; junction bases left unmatched: 7. The CDR3 is 15 residues long. DNA for the CDR3: TGTGCCAGCAGTTACCGAGCGGGAGCAGAAAATGAGCAGTTCTTC. Residues: CASSYRAGAENEQFF.

This clone showed up just a few times. Other DNA sequences in this sample translate to the same CDR3. The chain carries TRBV6-5 and TRBJ1-5; TRBD1 is a possible D gene (6 bases). This CDR3 is built from 14 residues. The V and J ends lost 6 bases and 0 bases respectively, with 9 bases between them. The germline gives CDR1 MNHEY, CDR2 SVGAGI. The CDR3 region has the DNA TGTGCCAGCAGCCGGACAGTTAGCAATCAGCCCCAGCATTTT. It yields the protein CASSRTVSNQPQHF.

V usage is TRBV5-1 and J usage is TRBJ2-1; D might be TRBD1 (5 bases). The CDR3 is 16 residues long. Germline lookup yields CDR1 SGHRS and CDR2 YFSETQ. Trimming removed 5 bases at V and 0 bases at J, with 15 bases between. The CDR3 spells CASSLGQGSSYNEQFF. The CDR3 nucleotides read TGCGCCAGCAGTCTAGGGCAGGGAAGCTCCTACAATGAGCAGTTCTTC.

This chain connects TRBV5-4 to TRBJ2-1; 11 bases are a match to TRBD2. CDR1 is SGHNT and CDR2 is YYREEE in the germline V gene (reference sequence). The CDR3 spans 16 residues. The V gene end was trimmed by 5 bases and the J gene end by 2 bases; junction bases not matched to a gene: 6. Here the CDR3 DNA reads TGTGCCAGCAGTGATGGACTAGCGGGTACCTACAATGAGCAGTTCTTC. Translating gives CASSDGLAGTYNEQFF.

This rearrangement joins TRBV6-5 to TRBJ2-5; 12 bases are shared with TRBD2. The germline V gene has CDR1 MNHEY and CDR2 SVGAGI. V lost 0 bases and J lost 3; bases outside the gene matches: 2. The CDR3 sequence is 16 residues long. The CDR3: CASSYSASGREETQYF. CDR3 DNA sequence: TGTGCCAGCAGTTACTCTGCTAGCGGGAGGGAAGAGACCCAGTACTTC.

This sequence joins TRBV29-1 and TRBJ2-5; no reliable D call. Germline-derived CDR1 and CDR2 are SQVTM and ANQGSEA. V shed 5 bases and J shed 2 bases, with 15 bases lying between them. The CDR3 is 14 amino acids. DNA for the CDR3: TGCAGCGTTACTCTCATGAGCAGTCAAGAGACCCAGTACTTC. Encoded protein: CSVTLMSSQETQYF.

This chain connects TRBV19 to TRBJ2-6, with a tentative D call TRBD1 (5 bases). CDR3 length: 16 amino acids. Germline CDR1 LNHDA, CDR2 SQIVND (reference sequence). V shed 2 bases and J shed 1 base, with 9 bases lying between them. CDR3 residues: CASSIRQGSGANVLTF. DNA for the CDR3: TGTGCCAGTAGTATACGTCAGGGTTCTGGGGCCAACGTCCTGACTTTC.

This rearrangement joins TRBV30 to TRBJ2-1, with TRBD2 matching 12 bases. CDR3 length equals 14 residues. V trimming: 7 bases; J trimming: 5 bases; junction bases outside the gene matches: 6. Germline loops: CDR1 GTSNPN, CDR2 SVGIG (reference sequence). The chain's CDR3 is CALAGLAGNNEQFF. CDR3 in DNA: TGTGCCTTGGCCGGACTAGCGGGGAACAATGAGCAGTTCTTC.

This chain joins TRBV7-3 and TRBJ2-5, with D possibly being TRBD1 or TRBD2 (5 bases each). V was shortened by 1 base and J by 5 bases, with 17 bases between the two germline ends. The CDR3 has 16 residues. In germline, CDR1 is SGHTA, CDR2 FQGTGA. The CDR3 DNA reads as TGTGCCAGCAGCTTAAGTCGAGGGGCAGGGATGGAGACCCAGTACTTC. Residues: CASSLSRGAGMETQYF.

This chain uses TRBV28 with TRBJ2-1, with D possibly being TRBD1 (6 bases). Germline loops: CDR1 MDHEN, CDR2 SYDVKM. The V gene lost 5 bases and the J gene lost 0 bases, with 11 bases spanning the gap. CDR3 length equals 15 residues. CDR3 bases: TGTGCCAGCAGTCACCAGGGGAGCTCCTACAATGAGCAGTTCTTC. Translating gives CASSHQGSSYNEQFF.